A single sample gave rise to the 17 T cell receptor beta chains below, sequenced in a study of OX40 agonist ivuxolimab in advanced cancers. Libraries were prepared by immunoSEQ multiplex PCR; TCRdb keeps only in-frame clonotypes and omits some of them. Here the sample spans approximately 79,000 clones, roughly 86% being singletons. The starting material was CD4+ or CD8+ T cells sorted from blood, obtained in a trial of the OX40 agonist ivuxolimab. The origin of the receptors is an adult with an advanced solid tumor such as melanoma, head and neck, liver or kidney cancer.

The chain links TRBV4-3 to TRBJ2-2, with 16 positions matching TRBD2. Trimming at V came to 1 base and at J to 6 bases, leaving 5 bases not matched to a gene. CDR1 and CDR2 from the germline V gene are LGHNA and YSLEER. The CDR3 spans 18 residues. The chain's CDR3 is CASSQARGTSGRAGELFF. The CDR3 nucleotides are TGCGCCAGCAGCCAAGCACGAGGGACTAGCGGGAGGGCCGGGGAGCTGTTTTTT.

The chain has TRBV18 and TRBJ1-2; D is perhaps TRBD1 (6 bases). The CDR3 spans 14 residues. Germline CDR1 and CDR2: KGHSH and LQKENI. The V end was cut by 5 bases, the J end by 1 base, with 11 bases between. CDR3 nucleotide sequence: TGTGCCAGCTCATCGGACAGCGTTAACTATGGCTACACCTTC. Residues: CASSSDSVNYGYTF.

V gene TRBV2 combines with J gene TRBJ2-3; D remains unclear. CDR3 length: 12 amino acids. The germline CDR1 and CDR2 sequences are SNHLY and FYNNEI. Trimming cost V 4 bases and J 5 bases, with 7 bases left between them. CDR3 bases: TGTGCCAGCAGTGTTGGACGAGATACGCAGTATTTT. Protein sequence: CASSVGRDTQYF.

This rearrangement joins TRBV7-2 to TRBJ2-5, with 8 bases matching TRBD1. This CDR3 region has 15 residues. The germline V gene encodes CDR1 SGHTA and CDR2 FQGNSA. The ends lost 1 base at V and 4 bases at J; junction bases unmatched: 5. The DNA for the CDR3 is TGTGCCAGCAGCTTAGAGGGCAGGGGGCTAGAGACCCAGTACTTC. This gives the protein CASSLEGRGLETQYF.

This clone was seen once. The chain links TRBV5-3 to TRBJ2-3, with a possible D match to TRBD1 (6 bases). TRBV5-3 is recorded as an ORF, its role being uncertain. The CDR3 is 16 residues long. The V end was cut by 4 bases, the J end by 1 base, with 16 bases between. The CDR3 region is CARSEKGQKCTDTQYF. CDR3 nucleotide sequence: TGTGCCAGAAGCGAGAAAGGACAGAAGTGCACAGATACGCAGTATTTT.

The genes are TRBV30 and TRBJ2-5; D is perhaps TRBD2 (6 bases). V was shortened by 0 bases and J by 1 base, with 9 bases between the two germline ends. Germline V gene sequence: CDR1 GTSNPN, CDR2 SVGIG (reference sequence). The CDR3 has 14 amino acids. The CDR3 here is CAWSVAGSQETQYF. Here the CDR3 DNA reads TGTGCCTGGAGTGTCGCCGGGAGCCAAGAGACCCAGTACTTC.

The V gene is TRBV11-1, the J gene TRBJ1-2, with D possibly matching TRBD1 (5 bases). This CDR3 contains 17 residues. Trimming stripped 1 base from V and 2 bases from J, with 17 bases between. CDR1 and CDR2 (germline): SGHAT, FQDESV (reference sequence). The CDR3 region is CASSLGDGIGGNYGYTF. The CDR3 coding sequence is TGTGCCAGCAGCTTAGGCGATGGGATTGGGGGAAACTATGGCTACACCTTC.

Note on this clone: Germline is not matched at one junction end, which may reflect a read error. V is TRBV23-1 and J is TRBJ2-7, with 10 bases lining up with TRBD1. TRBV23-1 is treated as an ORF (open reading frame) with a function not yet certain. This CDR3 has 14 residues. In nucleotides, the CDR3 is TGCGCCAGCAGTCATTGGGACAGGGGCGGGGAGCAGTGCTTC. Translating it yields CASSHWDRGGEQCF.

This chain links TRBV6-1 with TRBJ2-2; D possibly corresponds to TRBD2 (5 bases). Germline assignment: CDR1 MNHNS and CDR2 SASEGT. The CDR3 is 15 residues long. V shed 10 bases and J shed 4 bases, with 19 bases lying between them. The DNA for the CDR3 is TGTGCCACCCGACCGGACGGTGCGGGCACCGGGGAGCTGTTTTTT. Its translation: CATRPDGAGTGELFF.

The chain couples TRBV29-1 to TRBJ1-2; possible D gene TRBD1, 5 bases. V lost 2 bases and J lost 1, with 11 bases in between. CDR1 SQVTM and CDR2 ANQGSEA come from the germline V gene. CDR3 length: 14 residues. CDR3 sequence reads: CSVEFAGSNYGYTF. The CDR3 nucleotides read TGCAGCGTTGAATTCGCAGGGAGTAACTATGGCTACACCTTC. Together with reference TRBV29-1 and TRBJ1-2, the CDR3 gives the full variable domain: SAVISQKPSRDICQRGTSLTIQCQVDSQVTMMFWYRQQPGQSLTLIATANQGSEATYESGFVIDKFPISRPNLTFSTLTVSNMSPEDSSIYLCSVEFAGSNYGYTFGSGTRLTVV.

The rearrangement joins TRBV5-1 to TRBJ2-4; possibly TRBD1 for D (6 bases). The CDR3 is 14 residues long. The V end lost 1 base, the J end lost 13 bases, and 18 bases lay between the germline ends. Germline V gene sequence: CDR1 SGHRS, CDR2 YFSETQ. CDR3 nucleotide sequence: TGCGCCAGCAGCTTGACACAGGGATCTGGAGAGCAGTACTTC. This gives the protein CASSLTQGSGEQYF.

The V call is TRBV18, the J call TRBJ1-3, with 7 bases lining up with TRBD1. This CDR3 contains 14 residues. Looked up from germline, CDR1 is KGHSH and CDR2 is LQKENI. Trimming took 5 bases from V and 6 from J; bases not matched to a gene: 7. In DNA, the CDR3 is TGTGCCAGCTCAATGGGGACAGCTTTAAACACCATATATTTT. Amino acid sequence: CASSMGTALNTIYF.

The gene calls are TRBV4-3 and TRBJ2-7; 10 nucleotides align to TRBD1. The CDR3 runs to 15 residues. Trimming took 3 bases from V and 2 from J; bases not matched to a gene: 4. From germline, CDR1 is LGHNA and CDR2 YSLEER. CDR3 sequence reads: CASSQPGQGPYEQYF. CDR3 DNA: TGCGCCAGCAGCCAGCCGGGACAGGGGCCCTACGAGCAGTACTTC.

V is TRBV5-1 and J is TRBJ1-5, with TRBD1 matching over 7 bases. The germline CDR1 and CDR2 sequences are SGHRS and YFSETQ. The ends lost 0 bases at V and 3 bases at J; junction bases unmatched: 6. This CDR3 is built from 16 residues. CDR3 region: CASSLGEGANNQPQHF. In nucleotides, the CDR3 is TGCGCCAGCAGCTTGGGAGAGGGGGCGAACAATCAGCCCCAGCATTTT.

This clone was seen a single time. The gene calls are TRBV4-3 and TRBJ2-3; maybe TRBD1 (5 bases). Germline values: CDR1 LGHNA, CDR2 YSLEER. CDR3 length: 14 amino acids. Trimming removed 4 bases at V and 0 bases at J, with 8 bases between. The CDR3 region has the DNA TGCGCCAGCAGCCCGGCAGGGAGCACAGATACGCAGTATTTT. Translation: CASSPAGSTDTQYF.

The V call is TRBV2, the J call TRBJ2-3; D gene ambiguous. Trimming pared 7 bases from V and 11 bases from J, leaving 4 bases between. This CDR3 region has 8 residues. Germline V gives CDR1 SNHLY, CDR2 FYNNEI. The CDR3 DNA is TGTGCCAGCAAGGGGCAGTATTTT. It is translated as CASKGQYF.

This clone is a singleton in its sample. Written as DNA, the CDR3 is TGTGCCAGCAGTTTCGGACGGAACTATGGCTACACCTTC. Amino acid sequence: CASSFGRNYGYTF. V and J are TRBV6-5 and TRBJ1-2; D unresolved. This CDR3 contains 13 residues. Germline V gene sequence: CDR1 MNHEY, CDR2 SVGAGI. Trimming took 4 bases from V and 2 from J, leaving 8 bases between them.